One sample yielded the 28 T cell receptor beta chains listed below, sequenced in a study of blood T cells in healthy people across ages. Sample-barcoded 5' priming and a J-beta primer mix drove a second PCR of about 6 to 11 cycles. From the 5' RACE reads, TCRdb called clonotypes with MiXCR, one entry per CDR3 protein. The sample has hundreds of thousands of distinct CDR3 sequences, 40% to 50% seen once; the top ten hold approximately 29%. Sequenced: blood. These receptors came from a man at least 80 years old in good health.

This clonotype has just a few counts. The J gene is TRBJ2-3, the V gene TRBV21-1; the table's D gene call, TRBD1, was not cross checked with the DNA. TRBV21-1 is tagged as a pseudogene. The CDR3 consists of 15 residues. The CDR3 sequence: CASTSTGEGTDTQYF. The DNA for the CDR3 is TGTGCCAGCACCTCGACAGGGGAAGGCACAGATACGCAGTATTTT.

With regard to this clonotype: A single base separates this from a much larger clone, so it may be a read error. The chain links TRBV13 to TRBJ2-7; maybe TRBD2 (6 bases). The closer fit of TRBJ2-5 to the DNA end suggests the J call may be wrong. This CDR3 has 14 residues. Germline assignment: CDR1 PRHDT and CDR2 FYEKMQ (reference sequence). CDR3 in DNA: TGTGCCAGCAGCGTAGAGGCGGGGTTGGAGACCCAGTACTTC. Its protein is CASSVEAGLETQYF.

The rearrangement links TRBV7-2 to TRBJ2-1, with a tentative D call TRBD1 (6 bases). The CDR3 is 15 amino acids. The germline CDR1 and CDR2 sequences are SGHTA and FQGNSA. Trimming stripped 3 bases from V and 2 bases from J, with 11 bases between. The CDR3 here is CASSFDRQAYNEQFF. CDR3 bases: TGTGCCAGCAGCTTCGACAGACAGGCCTACAATGAGCAGTTCTTC. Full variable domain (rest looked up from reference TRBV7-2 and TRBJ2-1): GAGVSQSPSNKVTEKGKDVELRCDPISGHTALYWYRQSLGQGLEFLIYFQGNSAPDKSGLPSDRFSAERTGGSVSTLTIQRTQQEDSAVYLCASSFDRQAYNEQFFGPGTRLTVL.

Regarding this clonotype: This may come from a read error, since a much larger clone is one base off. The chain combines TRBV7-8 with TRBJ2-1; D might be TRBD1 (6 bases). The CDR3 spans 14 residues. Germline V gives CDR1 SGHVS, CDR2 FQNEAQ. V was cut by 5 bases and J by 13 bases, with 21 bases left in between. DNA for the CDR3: TGTGCCAGCAGCACCCCTAGAGGGGGAGAGACCCAGTTCTTC. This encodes CASSTPRGGETQFF.

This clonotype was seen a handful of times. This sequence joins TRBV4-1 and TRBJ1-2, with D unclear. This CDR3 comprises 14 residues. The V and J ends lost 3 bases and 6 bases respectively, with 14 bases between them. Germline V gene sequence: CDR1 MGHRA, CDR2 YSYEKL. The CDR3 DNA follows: TGCGCCAGCAGCCAGTTGACCCTGAAGGATGGCTACACCTTC. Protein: CASSQLTLKDGYTF.

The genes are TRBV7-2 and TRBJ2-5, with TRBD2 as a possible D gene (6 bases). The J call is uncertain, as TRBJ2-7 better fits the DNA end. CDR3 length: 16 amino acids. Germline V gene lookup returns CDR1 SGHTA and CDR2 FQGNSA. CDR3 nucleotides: TGTGCCAGCAGCCATTCGGGGCAGGGAGGTTTCGACGAGCAGTACTTC. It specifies CASSHSGQGGFDEQYF.

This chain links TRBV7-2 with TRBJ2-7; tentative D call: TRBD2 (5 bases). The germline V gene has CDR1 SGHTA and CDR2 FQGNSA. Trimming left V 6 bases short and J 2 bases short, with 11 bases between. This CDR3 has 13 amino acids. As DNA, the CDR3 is TGTGCCAGCAGTGGTTGGGAGACCTACGAGCAGTACTTC. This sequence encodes CASSGWETYEQYF.

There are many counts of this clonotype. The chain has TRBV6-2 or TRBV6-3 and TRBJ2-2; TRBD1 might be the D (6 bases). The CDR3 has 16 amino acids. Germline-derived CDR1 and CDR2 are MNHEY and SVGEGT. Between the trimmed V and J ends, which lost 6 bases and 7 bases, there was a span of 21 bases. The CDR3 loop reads CASSKSQGRGFGELFF. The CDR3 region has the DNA TGTGCCAGCAGCAAAAGCCAGGGGAGAGGATTCGGGGAGCTGTTTTTT.

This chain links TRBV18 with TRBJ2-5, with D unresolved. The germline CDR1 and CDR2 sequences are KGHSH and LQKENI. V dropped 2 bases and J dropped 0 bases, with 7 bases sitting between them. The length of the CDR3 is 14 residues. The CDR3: CASSPTVHQETQYF. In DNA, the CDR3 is TGTGCCAGCTCACCAACTGTTCACCAAGAGACCCAGTACTTC.

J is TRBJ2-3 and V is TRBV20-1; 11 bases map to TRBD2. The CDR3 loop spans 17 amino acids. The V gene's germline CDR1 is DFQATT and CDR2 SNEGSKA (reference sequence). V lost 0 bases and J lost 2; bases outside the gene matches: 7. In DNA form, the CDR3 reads TGCAGTGCTAGAGATCGGCCTAGCGGGAGGTCCACAGATACGCAGTATTTT. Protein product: CSARDRPSGRSTDTQYF.

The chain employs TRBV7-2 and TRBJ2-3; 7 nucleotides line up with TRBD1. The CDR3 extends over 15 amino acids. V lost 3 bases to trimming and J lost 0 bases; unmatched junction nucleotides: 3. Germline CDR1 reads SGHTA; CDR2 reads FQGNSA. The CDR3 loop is CASSLRGQSTDTQYF. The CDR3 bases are TGTGCCAGCAGCTTGAGGGGACAGAGCACAGATACGCAGTATTTT. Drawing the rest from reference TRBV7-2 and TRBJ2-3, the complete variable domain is GAGVSQSPSNKVTEKGKDVELRCDPISGHTALYWYRQSLGQGLEFLIYFQGNSAPDKSGLPSDRFSAERTGGSVSTLTIQRTQQEDSAVYLCASSLRGQSTDTQYFGPGTRLTVL.

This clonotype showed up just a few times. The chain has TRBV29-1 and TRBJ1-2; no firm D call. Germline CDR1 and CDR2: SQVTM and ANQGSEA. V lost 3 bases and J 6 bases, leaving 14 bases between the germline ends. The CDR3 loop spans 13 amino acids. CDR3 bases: TGCAGCGTTGATTTCCTGGCAGCCAATGGCTACACCTTC. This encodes CSVDFLAANGYTF.

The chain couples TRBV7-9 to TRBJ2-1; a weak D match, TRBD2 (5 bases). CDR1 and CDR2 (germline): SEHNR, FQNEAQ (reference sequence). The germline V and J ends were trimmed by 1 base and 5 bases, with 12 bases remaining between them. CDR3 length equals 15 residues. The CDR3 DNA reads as TGTGCCAGCAGCTTAGGTGGGAGAGTCAACAATGAGCAGTTCTTC. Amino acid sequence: CASSLGGRVNNEQFF.

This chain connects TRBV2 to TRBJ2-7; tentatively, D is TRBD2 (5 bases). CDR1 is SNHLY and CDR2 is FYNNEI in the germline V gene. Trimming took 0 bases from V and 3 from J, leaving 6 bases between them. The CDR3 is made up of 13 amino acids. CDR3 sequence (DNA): TGTGCCAGCAGTGAAGCGGGAGTCTACGAGCAGTACTTC. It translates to CASSEAGVYEQYF.

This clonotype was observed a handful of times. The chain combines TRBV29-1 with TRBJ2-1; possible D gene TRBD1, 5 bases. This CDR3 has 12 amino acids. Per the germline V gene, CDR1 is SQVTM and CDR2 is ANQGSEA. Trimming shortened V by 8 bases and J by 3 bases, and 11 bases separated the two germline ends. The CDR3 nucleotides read TGCAGCTCAGTCCAGGGCTACAATGAGCAGTTCTTC. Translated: CSSVQGYNEQFF.

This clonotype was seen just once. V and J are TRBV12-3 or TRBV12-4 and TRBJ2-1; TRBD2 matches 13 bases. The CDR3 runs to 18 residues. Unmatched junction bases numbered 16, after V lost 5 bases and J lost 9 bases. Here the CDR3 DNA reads TGTGCCAGCAGTAGAATCCGGACTAGCGGGAGTGTACATAGTGAGCAGTTCTTC. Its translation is CASSRIRTSGSVHSEQFF.

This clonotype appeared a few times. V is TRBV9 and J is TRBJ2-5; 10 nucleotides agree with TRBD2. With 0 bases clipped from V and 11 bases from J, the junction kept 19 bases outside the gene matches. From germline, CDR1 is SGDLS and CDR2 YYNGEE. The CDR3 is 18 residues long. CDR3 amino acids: CASSVVPSGGTAGSEQYF. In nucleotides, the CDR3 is TGTGCCAGCAGCGTAGTTCCTAGCGGGGGAACCGCCGGGTCGGAGCAGTACTTC.

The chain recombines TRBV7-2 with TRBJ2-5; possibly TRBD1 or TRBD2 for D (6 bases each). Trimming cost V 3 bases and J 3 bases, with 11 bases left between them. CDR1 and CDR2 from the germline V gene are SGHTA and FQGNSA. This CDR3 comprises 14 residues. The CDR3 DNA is TGTGCCAGCAGCTTCCGGGGGCTGAAAGAGACCCAGTACTTC. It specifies CASSFRGLKETQYF.

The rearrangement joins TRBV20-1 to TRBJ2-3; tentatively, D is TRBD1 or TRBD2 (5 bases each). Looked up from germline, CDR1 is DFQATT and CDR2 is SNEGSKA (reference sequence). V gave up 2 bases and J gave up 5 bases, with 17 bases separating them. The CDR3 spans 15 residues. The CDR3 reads CSARFPGLRQDTQYF. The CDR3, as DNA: TGCAGTGCTAGATTCCCGGGGCTACGGCAAGATACGCAGTATTTT.

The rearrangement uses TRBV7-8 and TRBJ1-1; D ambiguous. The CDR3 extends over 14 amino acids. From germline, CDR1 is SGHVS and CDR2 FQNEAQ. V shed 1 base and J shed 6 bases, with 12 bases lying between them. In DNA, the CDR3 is TGTGCCAGCAGCTTAGTGATCGGGAGTGCTGAAGCTTTCTTT. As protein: CASSLVIGSAEAFF.

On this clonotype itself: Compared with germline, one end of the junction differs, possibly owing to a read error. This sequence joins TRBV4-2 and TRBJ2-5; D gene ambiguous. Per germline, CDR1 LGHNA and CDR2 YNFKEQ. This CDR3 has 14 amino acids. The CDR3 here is CASSQNWVKETQYF. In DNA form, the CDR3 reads TGTGCCAGTAGCCAAAACTGGGTGAAGGAGACCCAGTACTTC.

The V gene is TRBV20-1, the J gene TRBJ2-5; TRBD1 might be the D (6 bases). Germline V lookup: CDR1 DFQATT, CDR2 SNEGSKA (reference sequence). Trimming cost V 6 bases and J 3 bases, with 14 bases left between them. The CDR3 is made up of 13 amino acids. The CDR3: CSAYLGAEETQYF. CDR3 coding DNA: TGCAGTGCCTACCTGGGGGCTGAAGAGACCCAGTACTTC.

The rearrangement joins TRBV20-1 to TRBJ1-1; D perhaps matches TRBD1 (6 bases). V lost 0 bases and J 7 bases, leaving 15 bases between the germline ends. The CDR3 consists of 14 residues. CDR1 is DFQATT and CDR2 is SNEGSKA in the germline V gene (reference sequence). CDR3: CSARDIGGLGEAFF. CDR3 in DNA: TGCAGTGCTAGAGATATCGGGGGGCTCGGTGAAGCTTTCTTT.

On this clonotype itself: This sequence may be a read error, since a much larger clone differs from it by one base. CDR3 sequence reads: CSASSGRDNEQYF. CDR3 in DNA: TGCAGTGCCTCTAGCGGGAGAGACAATGAGCAGTACTTC. The chain combines TRBV20-1 with TRBJ2-5; 10 bases agree with TRBD2. This CDR3 has 13 residues. The germline CDR1 and CDR2 sequences are DFQATT and SNEGSKA (reference sequence). Trimming at V came to 6 bases and at J to 11 bases, leaving 12 bases not matched to a gene.

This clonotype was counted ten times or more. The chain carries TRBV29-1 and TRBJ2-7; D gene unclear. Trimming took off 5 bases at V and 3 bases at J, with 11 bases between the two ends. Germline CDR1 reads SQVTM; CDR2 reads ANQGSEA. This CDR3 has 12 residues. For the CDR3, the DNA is TGCAGCGTTTCTTCTAGGCACTACGAGCAGTACTTC. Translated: CSVSSRHYEQYF.

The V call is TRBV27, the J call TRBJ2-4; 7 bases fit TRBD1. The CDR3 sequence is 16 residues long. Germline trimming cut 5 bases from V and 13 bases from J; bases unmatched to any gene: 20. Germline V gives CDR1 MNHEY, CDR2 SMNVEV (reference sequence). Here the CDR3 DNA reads TGTGCCAGCAGTCCGAATTCGCTGACAGGGAGAGAGTCCCAGTACTTC. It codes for CASSPNSLTGRESQYF.

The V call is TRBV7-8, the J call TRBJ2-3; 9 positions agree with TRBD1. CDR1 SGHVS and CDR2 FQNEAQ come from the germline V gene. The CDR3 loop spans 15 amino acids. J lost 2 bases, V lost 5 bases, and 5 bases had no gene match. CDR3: CASSPRDRVTDTQYF. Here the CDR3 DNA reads TGTGCCAGCAGCCCCCGGGACAGGGTCACAGATACGCAGTATTTT.

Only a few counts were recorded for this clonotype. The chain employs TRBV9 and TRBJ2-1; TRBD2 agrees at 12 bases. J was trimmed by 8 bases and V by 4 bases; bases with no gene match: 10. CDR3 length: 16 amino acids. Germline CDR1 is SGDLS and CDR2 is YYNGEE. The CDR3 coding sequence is TGTGCCAGCAGCCCGACCCTAGCGGGAGGGCGGTATGAGCAGTTCTTC. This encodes CASSPTLAGGRYEQFF.